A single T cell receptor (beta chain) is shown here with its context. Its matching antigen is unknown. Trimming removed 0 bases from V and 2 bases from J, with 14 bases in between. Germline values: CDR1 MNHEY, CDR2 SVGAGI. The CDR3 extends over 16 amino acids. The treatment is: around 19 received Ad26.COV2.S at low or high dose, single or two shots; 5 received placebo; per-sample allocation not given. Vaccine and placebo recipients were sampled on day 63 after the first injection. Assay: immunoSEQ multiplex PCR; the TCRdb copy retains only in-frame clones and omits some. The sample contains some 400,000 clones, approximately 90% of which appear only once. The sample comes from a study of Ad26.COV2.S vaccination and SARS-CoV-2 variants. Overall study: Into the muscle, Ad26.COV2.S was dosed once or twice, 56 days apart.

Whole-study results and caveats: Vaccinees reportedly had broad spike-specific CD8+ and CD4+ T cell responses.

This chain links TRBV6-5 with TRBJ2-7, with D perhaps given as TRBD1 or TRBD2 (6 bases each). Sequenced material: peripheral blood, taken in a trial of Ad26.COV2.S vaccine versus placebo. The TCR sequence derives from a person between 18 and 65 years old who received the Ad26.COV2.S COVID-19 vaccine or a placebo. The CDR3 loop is CASSYSGASVTYEQYF. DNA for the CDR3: TGTGCCAGCAGTTACTCGGGGGCTAGCGTCACCTACGAGCAGTACTTC.